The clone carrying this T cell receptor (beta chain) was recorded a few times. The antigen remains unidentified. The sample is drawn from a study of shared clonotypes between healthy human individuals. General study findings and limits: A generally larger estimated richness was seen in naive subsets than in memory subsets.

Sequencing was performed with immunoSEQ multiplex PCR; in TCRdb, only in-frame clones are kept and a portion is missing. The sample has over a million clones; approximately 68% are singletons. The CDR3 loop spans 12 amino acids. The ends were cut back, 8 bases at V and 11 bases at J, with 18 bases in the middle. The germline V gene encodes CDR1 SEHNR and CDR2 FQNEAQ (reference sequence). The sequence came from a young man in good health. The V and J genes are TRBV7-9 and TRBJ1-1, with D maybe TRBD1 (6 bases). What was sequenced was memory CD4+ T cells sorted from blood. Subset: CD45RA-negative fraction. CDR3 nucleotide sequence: TGTGCCAGCCTTGGCGGGGGCCTCAACGCTTTCTTT. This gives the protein CASLGGGLNAFF. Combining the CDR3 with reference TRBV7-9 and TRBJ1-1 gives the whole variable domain DTGVSQNPRHKITKRGQNVTFRCDPISEHNRLYWYRQTLGQGPEFLTYFQNEAQLEKSRLLSDRFSAERPKGSFSTLEIQRTEQGDSAMYLCASLGGGLNAFFGQGTRLTVV.